The 10 T cell receptor beta chains below all came from one sample that was sequenced in a study of blood T cell repertoires in COVID-19. The protocol was immunoSEQ multiplex PCR, while the TCRdb copy is restricted to in-frame clones and leaves out a portion. The sample includes around 310,000 clones, roughly 90% of them seen just once. The sample comprised peripheral blood. Receptors were obtained from a woman between 50 and 59 years old with active or convalescent COVID-19.

The rearrangement uses TRBV6-4 and TRBJ1-6; 9 nucleotides match TRBD1. Germline V gene lookup returns CDR1 MRHNA and CDR2 SNTAGT. CDR3 length equals 15 residues. Trimming took 6 bases from V and 6 from J; bases not matched to a gene: 6. The CDR3 region has the DNA TGTGCCAGCAGCAAGGGACAGGGCCTTAATTCACCCCTCCACTTT. Its protein product is CASSKGQGLNSPLHF.

V and J are TRBV7-2 and TRBJ1-3; D is possibly TRBD1 (6 bases). Germline CDR1 reads SGHTA; CDR2 reads FQGNSA. V was cut by 1 base and J by 6 bases, with 13 bases left in between. The CDR3 is 15 amino acids. CDR3 in DNA: TGTGCCAGCAGCTTAGTTACGGGACAAGAAAACACCATATATTTT. This sequence encodes CASSLVTGQENTIYF.

This rearrangement joins TRBV5-4 to TRBJ1-6, with TRBD1 identical over 9 bases. CDR1 and CDR2 (germline): SGHNT, YYREEE (reference sequence). The CDR3 has 16 residues. Trimming removed 3 bases from V and 7 bases from J; junction bases left unmatched: 8. DNA of the CDR3: TGTGCCAGCAGCTCAAATCCGGGACAGGGCAATTCACCCCTCCACTTT. Protein sequence: CASSSNPGQGNSPLHF.

This clone appeared once. The rearrangement joins TRBV21-1 to TRBJ2-2; the listed D gene, TRBD2, was not tested against the DNA. TRBV21-1 is designated a pseudogene. CDR3 length: 13 residues. CDR3 protein: CASRKRNTGELFF. For the CDR3, the DNA is TGTGCCAGCCGCAAGCGGAACACCGGGGAGCTGTTTTTT.

This clone was counted between two and nine times. The chain recombines TRBV4-3 with TRBJ2-1; TRBD2 is a possible D gene (6 bases). Trimming left V 3 bases short and J 2 bases short, with 23 bases between. Germline loops: CDR1 LGHNA, CDR2 YSLEER. The length of the CDR3 is 19 residues. The CDR3 is CASSHNAPTGAETYNEQFF. The CDR3 coding sequence is TGCGCCAGCAGCCACAATGCCCCCACGGGAGCGGAAACCTACAATGAGCAGTTCTTC.

The count of this clone is one. The chain links TRBV7-9 to TRBJ1-4, with D hard to call. CDR3 length: 12 residues. Germline CDR1 is SEHNR and CDR2 is FQNEAQ (reference sequence). V lost 5 bases to trimming and J lost 6 bases, with 7 bases between them. The CDR3 reads CASSLLYEKLFF. The CDR3 bases are TGTGCCAGCAGCCTATTGTATGAAAAACTGTTTTTT.

The chain is built from TRBV7-9 and TRBJ1-2, with 9 positions matching TRBD1. J was trimmed by 6 bases and V by 5 bases; bases with no gene match: 4. Per germline, CDR1 SEHNR and CDR2 FQNEAQ (reference sequence). The CDR3 totals 13 residues. The CDR3 DNA reads TGTGCCAGCAGCCAGGGACAGGGCGATGGCTACACCTTC. It translates to CASSQGQGDGYTF. The full variable domain, rest sourced from reference TRBV7-9 and TRBJ1-2, is DTGVSQNPRHKITKRGQNVTFRCDPISEHNRLYWYRQTLGQGPEFLTYFQNEAQLEKSRLLSDRFSAERPKGSFSTLEIQRTEQGDSAMYLCASSQGQGDGYTFGSGTRLTVV.

The CDR3 sequence: CASSQDRVSGREGHTDTQYF. CDR3 sequence (DNA): TGTGCCAGCAGCCAAGATCGGGTTAGCGGGAGAGAGGGGCACACAGATACGCAGTATTTT. The chain combines TRBV3-1 (or the pseudogene TRBV3-2) with TRBJ2-3; 9 nucleotides align to TRBD2. This CDR3 is built from 20 residues. The germline V gene has CDR1 LGHDT and CDR2 YNNKEL (reference sequence). Trimming removed 0 bases from V and 2 bases from J; junction bases left unmatched: 15.

The chain carries TRBV9 and TRBJ2-5; no firm D call. The CDR3 loop spans 13 amino acids. Germline CDR1 SGDLS, CDR2 YYNGEE. V was trimmed by 4 bases and J by 5 bases, leaving 12 bases between them. The CDR3 sequence is CASSPLGSETQYF. The CDR3, as DNA: TGTGCCAGCAGCCCCCTCGGTAGCGAGACCCAGTACTTC.

This chain joins TRBV27 and TRBJ2-2; 9 nucleotides agree with TRBD1. The CDR3 runs to 16 residues. CDR1 is MNHEY, CDR2 SMNVEV, per germline (reference sequence). Losses at the gene ends were 5 bases for V and 4 bases for J; bases not matched to a gene: 8. This chain's CDR3 is CASSPAWTGVTGELFF. The CDR3 nucleotides read TGTGCCAGCAGTCCGGCTTGGACAGGGGTCACCGGGGAGCTGTTTTTT.